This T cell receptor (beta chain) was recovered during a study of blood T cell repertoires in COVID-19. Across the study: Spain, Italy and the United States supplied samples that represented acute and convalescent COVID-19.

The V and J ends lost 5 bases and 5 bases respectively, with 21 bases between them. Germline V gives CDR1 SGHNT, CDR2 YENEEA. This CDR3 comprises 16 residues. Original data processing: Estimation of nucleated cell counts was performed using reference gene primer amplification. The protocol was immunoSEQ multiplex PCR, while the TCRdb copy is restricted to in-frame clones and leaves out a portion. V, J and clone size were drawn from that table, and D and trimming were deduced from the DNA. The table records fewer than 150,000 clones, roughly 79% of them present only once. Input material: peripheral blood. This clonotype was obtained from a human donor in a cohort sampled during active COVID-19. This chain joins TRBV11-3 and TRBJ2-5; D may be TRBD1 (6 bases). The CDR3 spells CASSPGQSSVAETQYF. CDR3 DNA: TGTGCCAGCAGCCCAGGACAGAGCTCTGTCGCGGAGACCCAGTACTTC.